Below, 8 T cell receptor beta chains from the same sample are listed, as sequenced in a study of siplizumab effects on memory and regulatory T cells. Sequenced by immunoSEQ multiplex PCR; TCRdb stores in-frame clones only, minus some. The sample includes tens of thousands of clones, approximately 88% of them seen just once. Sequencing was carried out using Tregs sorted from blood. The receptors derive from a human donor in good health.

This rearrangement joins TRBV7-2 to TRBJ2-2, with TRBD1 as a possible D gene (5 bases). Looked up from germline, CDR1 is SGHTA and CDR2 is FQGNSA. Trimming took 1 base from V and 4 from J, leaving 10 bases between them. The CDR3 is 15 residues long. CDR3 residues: CASSLGQTFTGELFF. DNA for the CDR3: TGTGCCAGCAGCTTAGGACAGACCTTCACCGGGGAGCTGTTTTTT.

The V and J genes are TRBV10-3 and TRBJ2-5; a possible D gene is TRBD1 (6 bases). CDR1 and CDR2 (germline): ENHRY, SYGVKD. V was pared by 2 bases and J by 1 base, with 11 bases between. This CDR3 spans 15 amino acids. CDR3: CAISENRGIQETQYF. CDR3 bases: TGTGCCATCAGTGAGAATAGGGGGATCCAAGAGACCCAGTACTTC.

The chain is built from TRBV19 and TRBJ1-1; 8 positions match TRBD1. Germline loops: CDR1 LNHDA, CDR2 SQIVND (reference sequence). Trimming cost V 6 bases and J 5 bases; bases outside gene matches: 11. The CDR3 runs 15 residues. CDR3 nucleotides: TGTGCCAGTAGAGCCGGGACAGGATCGGGTACTGAAGCTTTCTTT. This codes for CASRAGTGSGTEAFF.

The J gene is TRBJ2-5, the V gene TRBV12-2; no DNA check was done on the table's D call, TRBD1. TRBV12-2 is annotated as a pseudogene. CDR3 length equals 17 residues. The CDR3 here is CASRLRGWQGVRETQYF. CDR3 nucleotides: TGTGCAAGTCGCTTAAGGGGGTGGCAGGGGGTTCGAGAGACCCAGTACTTC.

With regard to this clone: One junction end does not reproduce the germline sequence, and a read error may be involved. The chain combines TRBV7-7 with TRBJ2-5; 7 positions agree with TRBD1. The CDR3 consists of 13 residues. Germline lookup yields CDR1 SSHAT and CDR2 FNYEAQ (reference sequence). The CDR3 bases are TGTGCTAGCAGCACAGGGGTCCAAGAGACCCAGTACTTC. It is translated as CASSTGVQETQYF. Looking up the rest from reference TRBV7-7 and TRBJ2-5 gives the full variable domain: GAGVSQSPRYKVTKRGQDVTLRCDPISSHATLYWYQQALGQGPEFLTYFNYEAQPDKSGLPSDRFSAERPEGSISTLTIQRTEQRDSAMYRCASSTGVQETQYFGPGTRLLVL.

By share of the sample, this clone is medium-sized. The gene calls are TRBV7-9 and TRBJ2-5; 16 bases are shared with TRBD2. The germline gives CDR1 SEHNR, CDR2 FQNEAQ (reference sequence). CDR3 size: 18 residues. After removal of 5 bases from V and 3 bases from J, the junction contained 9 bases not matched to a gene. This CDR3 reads CASSMGTSGRAAKETQYF. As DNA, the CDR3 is TGTGCCAGCAGCATGGGGACTAGCGGGAGGGCTGCCAAAGAGACCCAGTACTTC.

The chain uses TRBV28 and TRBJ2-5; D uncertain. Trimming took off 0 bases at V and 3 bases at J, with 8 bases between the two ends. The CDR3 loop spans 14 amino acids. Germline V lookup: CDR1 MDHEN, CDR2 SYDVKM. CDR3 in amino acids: CASSLWAEKETQYF. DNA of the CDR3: TGTGCCAGCAGTTTATGGGCGGAGAAAGAGACCCAGTACTTC. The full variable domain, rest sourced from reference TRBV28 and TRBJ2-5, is DVKVTQSSRYLVKRTGEKVFLECVQDMDHENMFWYRQDPGLGLRLIYFSYDVKMKEKGDIPEGYSVSREKKERFSLILESASTNQTSMYLCASSLWAEKETQYFGPGTRLLVL.

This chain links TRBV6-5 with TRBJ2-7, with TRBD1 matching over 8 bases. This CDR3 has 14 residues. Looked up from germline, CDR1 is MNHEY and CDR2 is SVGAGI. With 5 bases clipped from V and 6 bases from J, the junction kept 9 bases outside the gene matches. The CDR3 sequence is CASSHRTGSGEQYF. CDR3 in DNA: TGTGCCAGCAGTCACCGGACAGGGTCGGGCGAGCAGTACTTC.